Following are 25 T cell receptor beta chains from one sample sequenced in a study of cytomegalovirus exposure and HLA in healthy donors. Primers for the PCR totalled 60 Vbeta and 13 Jbeta. Profiled with immunoSEQ multiplex PCR; TCRdb holds only in-frame clones, not every one. This repertoire shows 75,000 to 100,000 clones, around 69% found once; its top ten account for roughly 20%. Material: PBMCs. The source of these receptors is an older woman in good health and CMV-seropositive.

Points on this clone: Other DNA sequences in the sample encode the same CDR3. The chain employs TRBV27 and TRBJ2-7, with 9 positions matching TRBD2. Germline V gives CDR1 MNHEY, CDR2 SMNVEV (reference sequence). After removal of 6 bases from V and 3 bases from J, the junction contained 3 bases not matched to a gene. The CDR3 sequence is 13 residues long. CDR3 nucleotides: TGTGCCAGCAGGACTAGCGGAAACTACGAGCAGTACTTC. Encoded protein: CASRTSGNYEQYF.

The CDR3 is CASRKGDTPQNEQFF. The CDR3 region has the DNA TGTGCCAGCAGGAAGGGGGACACCCCTCAGAATGAGCAGTTCTTC. V is TRBV5-4 and J is TRBJ2-1; weak D call: TRBD1 (6 bases). The CDR3 extends over 15 amino acids. The germline V gene has CDR1 SGHNT and CDR2 YYREEE (reference sequence). Trimming removed 5 bases from V and 7 bases from J, with 19 bases in between. Full variable domain (rest looked up from reference TRBV5-4 and TRBJ2-1): ETGVTQSPTHLIKTRGQQVTLRCSSQSGHNTVSWYQQALGQGPQFIFQYYREEENGRGNFPPRFSGLQFPNYSSELNVNALELDDSALYLCASRKGDTPQNEQFFGPGTRLTVL.

The chain is built from TRBV28 and TRBJ1-1; a weak D match, TRBD1 (6 bases). CDR1 is MDHEN, CDR2 SYDVKM, per germline. Trimming pared 3 bases from V and 4 bases from J, leaving 12 bases between. The CDR3 spans 14 residues. CDR3 nucleotides: TGTGCCAGCAGTTTCCTCCGAGGGGGCACTGAAGCTTTCTTT. Amino acids: CASSFLRGGTEAFF.

The chain joins TRBV2 to TRBJ2-7; TRBD1 aligns across 9 bases. CDR1 and CDR2 (germline): SNHLY, FYNNEI. Trimming took 8 bases from V and 0 from J; bases not matched to a gene: 5. The CDR3 consists of 14 residues. In DNA, the CDR3 is TGTGCCAGCTGGGACAGGGACGCCTCCTACGAGCAGTACTTC. Amino acid sequence: CASWDRDASYEQYF.

The rearrangement uses TRBV6-1 and TRBJ2-2; D uncertain. The V gene's germline CDR1 is MNHNS and CDR2 SASEGT. The V gene lost 6 bases and the J gene lost 6 bases, with 8 bases spanning the gap. CDR3 length equals 12 residues. The CDR3 DNA sequence: TGTGCCAGCAGACCGCGGTCCGGGGAGCTGTTTTTT. Protein product: CASRPRSGELFF.

This clone has more than one count but fewer than ten. The chain couples TRBV6-6 to TRBJ1-1, with D uncertain. The germline V gene encodes CDR1 MNHNY and CDR2 SVGAGI (reference sequence). CDR3 length equals 12 residues. V was shortened by 2 bases and J by 5 bases, with 6 bases between the two germline ends. The DNA for the CDR3 is TGTGCCAGCAGTTACCAGTGGACTGAAGCTTTCTTT. Translated, it gives CASSYQWTEAFF.

V and J are TRBV27 and TRBJ1-1; the match to TRBD1 covers 7 bases. After removal of 6 bases from V and 6 bases from J, the junction contained 7 bases not matched to a gene. Germline assignment: CDR1 MNHEY and CDR2 SMNVEV (reference sequence). CDR3 length: 13 amino acids. CDR3 loop: CASSLAGGAEAFF. The CDR3 region has the DNA TGTGCCAGCAGCCTCGCAGGGGGAGCTGAAGCTTTCTTT.

This clone was observed a few times. V usage is TRBV5-5 and J usage is TRBJ1-1, with TRBD1 identical over 10 bases. The CDR3 is 15 amino acids. V dropped 0 bases and J dropped 9; count of bases not matched to a gene: 8. Germline V CDR1 and CDR2: SGHKS, YYEKEE (reference sequence). DNA of the CDR3: TGTGCCAGCAGCTTGGCGGCGACAGGGGGCGTTAAAGCTTTCTTT. Its protein is CASSLAATGGVKAFF.

V usage is TRBV6-5 and J usage is TRBJ2-1; unclear D gene. Germline CDR1 and CDR2: MNHEY and SVGAGI. This CDR3 contains 14 residues. Trimming cost V 0 bases and J 3 bases, with 6 bases left between them. This CDR3 reads CASSYSTLYNEQFF. The DNA of the CDR3 is TGTGCCAGCAGTTACTCGACACTCTACAATGAGCAGTTCTTC.

The DNA of the CDR3 is TGTGCCAGCAGCTACACCAGGGTGTTAGGCTACACCTTC. Its translation: CASSYTRVLGYTF. This chain uses TRBV7-9 with TRBJ1-2; a possible D gene is TRBD1 (5 bases). Deletions cut 4 bases from V and 8 bases from J, with 14 bases between. CDR1 and CDR2 (germline): SEHNR, FQNEAQ (reference sequence). The CDR3 has 13 residues.

This chain connects TRBV20-1 to TRBJ1-1, with 7 bases matching TRBD1. Germline V gene lookup returns CDR1 DFQATT and CDR2 SNEGSKA (reference sequence). The V segment lost 5 bases and the J segment 6 bases; nucleotides outside the gene matches: 3. This CDR3 is 11 amino acids long. This CDR3 reads CSADRAAEAFF. CDR3 nucleotide sequence: TGCAGTGCTGACAGGGCGGCTGAAGCTTTCTTT.

The chain recombines TRBV11-2 with TRBJ1-5; possible D gene TRBD1, 6 bases. The germline CDR1 and CDR2 sequences are SGHAT and FQNNGV. CDR3 length: 16 amino acids. Trimming shortened V by 3 bases and J by 0 bases, and 12 bases separated the two germline ends. The CDR3 loop is CASSLGQGYSNQPQHF. CDR3 nucleotide sequence: TGTGCCAGCAGCTTGGGGCAGGGGTATAGCAATCAGCCCCAGCATTTT.

CDR3 nucleotides: TGTGCCAGCACTCTCCGAGATACGCAGTATTTT. Translating gives CASTLRDTQYF. The V call is TRBV2, the J call TRBJ2-3; no reliable D call. Looked up from germline, CDR1 is SNHLY and CDR2 is FYNNEI. The CDR3 is 11 amino acids. V lost 7 bases, J lost 5 bases, and 7 bases lay in between.

This CDR3 is CASSWGTGDGTDTQYF. The CDR3 DNA reads as TGCGCCAGCAGCTGGGGGACAGGGGACGGCACAGATACGCAGTATTTT. The rearrangement uses TRBV5-1 and TRBJ2-3; 10 bases align to TRBD1. This CDR3 is 16 amino acids long. The germline gives CDR1 SGHRS, CDR2 YFSETQ. Trimming at V came to 3 bases and at J to 1 base, leaving 5 bases not matched to a gene.

This chain connects TRBV4-2 to TRBJ2-1; 9 nucleotides align to TRBD2. CDR1 is LGHNA and CDR2 is YNFKEQ in the germline V gene. The CDR3 totals 17 residues. J was trimmed by 9 bases and V by 1 base; bases with no gene match: 13. The CDR3 DNA is TGTGCCAGCAGCCAAGCGGGGAGGGGACTAGCAGGGGGTGAGCAGTTCTTC. Its protein is CASSQAGRGLAGGEQFF.

The rearrangement links TRBV5-5 to TRBJ2-1; weak D call: TRBD1 (7 bases). Germline V gene sequence: CDR1 SGHKS, CDR2 YYEKEE (reference sequence). V lost 0 bases and J lost 10, with 14 bases in between. The CDR3 runs 14 residues. The CDR3 DNA is TGTGCCAGCAGCTTGGCTTCAGGGGGAGGCGAGCAGTTCTTC. This translates into CASSLASGGGEQFF.

Points on this clone: This CDR3 is also generated by other DNA sequences in the sample. The chain recombines TRBV6-1 with TRBJ2-7; D call uncertain. The germline V and J ends were trimmed by 4 bases and 1 base, with 5 bases remaining between them. The CDR3 is 12 residues long. Germline CDR1 MNHNS, CDR2 SASEGT. The DNA for the CDR3 is TGTGCCAGCAGTGTACAATCCTACGAGCAGTACTTC. This translates into CASSVQSYEQYF.

The V gene is TRBV28, the J gene TRBJ2-1; D not resolved. Germline V CDR1 and CDR2: MDHEN, SYDVKM. V lost 4 bases, J lost 7 bases, and 8 bases lay in between. The length of the CDR3 is 12 residues. The CDR3 nucleotides read TGTGCCAGCAGTTCTCTACGGAATGAGCAGTTCTTC. It is translated as CASSSLRNEQFF.

The chain couples TRBV2 to TRBJ2-7; the D gene is possibly TRBD2 (5 bases). Germline V gives CDR1 SNHLY, CDR2 FYNNEI. Trimming stripped 4 bases from V and 2 bases from J, with 12 bases between. The CDR3 is 14 amino acids. The CDR3 DNA sequence: TGTGCCAGCAGTGCGGCGGCCGGGACCTACGAGCAGTACTTC. Its translation is CASSAAAGTYEQYF.

The genes are TRBV5-4 and TRBJ2-2, with D perhaps matching TRBD2 (5 bases). Germline V gives CDR1 SGHNT, CDR2 YYREEE (reference sequence). V shed 0 bases and J shed 2 bases, with 11 bases lying between them. This CDR3 has 16 residues. The chain's CDR3 is CASSLGRGFNTGELFF. CDR3 nucleotide sequence: TGTGCCAGCAGCTTGGGGCGCGGGTTCAACACCGGGGAGCTGTTTTTT.

The chain couples TRBV28 to TRBJ1-1; TRBD1 agrees at 7 bases. This CDR3 has 14 amino acids. V dropped 6 bases and J dropped 7; count of bases not matched to a gene: 11. Germline CDR1 is MDHEN and CDR2 is SYDVKM. CDR3 in DNA: TGTGCCAGCAGAGTCTCAGGGGGTGCGGGTGAAGCTTTCTTT. This gives the protein CASRVSGGAGEAFF. The whole variable domain, filled in from reference TRBV28 and TRBJ1-1, reads DVKVTQSSRYLVKRTGEKVFLECVQDMDHENMFWYRQDPGLGLRLIYFSYDVKMKEKGDIPEGYSVSREKKERFSLILESASTNQTSMYLCASRVSGGAGEAFFGQGTRLTVV.

In DNA form, the CDR3 reads TGTGCCAGCAGCGGACCCGGTCGGCGGATGGACACTGAAGCTTTCTTT. It translates to CASSGPGRRMDTEAFF. The V call is TRBV9, the J call TRBJ1-1; D is undetermined. The CDR3 has 16 amino acids. Germline V gene lookup returns CDR1 SGDLS and CDR2 YYNGEE. Trimming took off 3 bases at V and 3 bases at J, with 18 bases between the two ends. Full variable domain (outside the CDR3, taken from reference TRBV9 and TRBJ1-1): DSGVTQTPKHLITATGQRVTLRCSPRSGDLSVYWYQQSLDQGLQFLIQYYNGEERAKGNILERFSAQQFPDLHSELNLSSLELGDSALYFCASSGPGRRMDTEAFFGQGTRLTVV.

V and J are TRBV28 and TRBJ2-7; tentatively, D is TRBD1 (7 bases). The CDR3 sequence is 14 residues long. V dropped 3 bases and J dropped 3 bases, with 12 bases sitting between them. CDR1 MDHEN and CDR2 SYDVKM come from the germline V gene. CDR3 sequence (DNA): TGTGCCAGCAGTTTTGGGCAGGGGGGCTACGAGCAGTACTTC. Residues: CASSFGQGGYEQYF.

The chain has TRBV28 and TRBJ1-5; D not certain. V gave up 3 bases and J gave up 6 bases, with 9 bases separating them. The germline gives CDR1 MDHEN, CDR2 SYDVKM. This CDR3 comprises 13 residues. CDR3 bases: TGTGCCAGCAGTTTCAGGTTCGGTCAGCCCCAGCATTTT. Protein product: CASSFRFGQPQHF.

The CDR3 nucleotides read TGTGCCAGCAGCGGAACGGGGGGAGAGACCCAGTACTTC. Protein product: CASSGTGGETQYF. V is TRBV7-3 and J is TRBJ2-5, with 7 bases that match TRBD2. With 5 bases clipped from V and 4 bases from J, the junction kept 4 bases outside the gene matches. Germline CDR1 SGHTA, CDR2 FQGTGA. This CDR3 spans 13 amino acids.